This is a list of T cell receptor beta chains from one sample in a study of T cell responses to AZD1222 COVID-19 vaccine. TCRdb's table, derived via immunoSEQ multiplex PCR, lists solely in-frame clones and lacks some. The table lists over 150,000 clones, approximately 90% of them singletons, with 2.6% in the top ten. Source: peripheral blood, taken on day 0 of AZD1222 vaccination. These receptors came from an adult in good health. Both conserved end residues are part of each CDR3. Fields, in order: J gene, D gene, V gene, clone size, CDR3 DNA, CDR3 protein. A D gene is named only where the DNA matches it firmly. Size is stated for part of the rows, as once, few or many counts, or as a class when the clone is expanded.

j_gene: TRBJ2-3
d_gene: NA
v_gene: TRBV7-2
abundance: NA
CDR3nt: TGTGCCAGCAGCTTATCGGGGGACACAGATACGCAGTATTTT
CDR3aa: CASSLSGDTDTQYF

j_gene: TRBJ1-1
d_gene: NA
v_gene: TRBV5-1
abundance: NA
CDR3nt: TGCGCCAGCAGGGCTACGAACACTGAAGCTTTCTTT
CDR3aa: CASRATNTEAFF

j_gene: TRBJ2-7
d_gene: NA
v_gene: TRBV5-1
abundance: NA
CDR3nt: TGCGCCAGCAGCTTTGAGGGAAAGTACGAGCAGTACTTC
CDR3aa: CASSFEGKYEQYF

j_gene: TRBJ1-6
d_gene: NA
v_gene: TRBV6-5
abundance: NA
CDR3nt: TGTGCCAGCAGTTACTCGGTCCAGGGAGACAATTCACCCCTCCACTTT
CDR3aa: CASSYSVQGDNSPLHF

j_gene: TRBJ2-7
d_gene: TRBD1
v_gene: TRBV30
abundance: NA
CDR3nt: TGTGCCTGGAGGGGGGACAGGGGGCCCTACGAGCAGTACTTC
CDR3aa: CAWRGDRGPYEQYF

j_gene: TRBJ1-2
d_gene: NA
v_gene: TRBV4-1
abundance: NA
CDR3nt: TGCGCCAGCAGCCAAGATTTATCCCAGGGTAGAGATGGCTACACCTTC
CDR3aa: CASSQDLSQGRDGYTF

j_gene: TRBJ1-2
d_gene: TRBD1
v_gene: TRBV12-3/TRBV12-4
abundance: NA
CDR3nt: TGTGCCAGCAGTCCGACAGGGGACGGCTACACCTTC
CDR3aa: CASSPTGDGYTF

j_gene: TRBJ2-7
d_gene: TRBD1
v_gene: TRBV27
abundance: few
CDR3nt: TGTGCCAGCAGCCGTACAGGGGCGGTGGACTACGAGCAGTACTTC
CDR3aa: CASSRTGAVDYEQYF

j_gene: TRBJ2-7
d_gene: NA
v_gene: TRBV10-2
abundance: NA
CDR3nt: TGCGCCAGCACCCCGGGCCGGAACTACGAGCAGTACTTC
CDR3aa: CASTPGRNYEQYF

j_gene: TRBJ2-1
d_gene: NA
v_gene: TRBV30
abundance: many
CDR3nt: TGTGCCTGGAGTGTACACGAGTACAATGAGCAGTTCTTC
CDR3aa: CAWSVHEYNEQFF

j_gene: TRBJ2-7
d_gene: TRBD2
v_gene: TRBV4-1
abundance: NA
CDR3nt: TGCGCCAGCAGCCAAGGGCGACTAGCGGGAGGCGAGCAGTACTTC
CDR3aa: CASSQGRLAGGEQYF

j_gene: TRBJ2-1
d_gene: NA
v_gene: TRBV6-2/TRBV6-3
abundance: NA
CDR3nt: TGTGCCAGCAGTTACTCAGGACCACTCAATGAGCAGTTCTTC
CDR3aa: CASSYSGPLNEQFF

j_gene: TRBJ1-1
d_gene: NA
v_gene: TRBV30
abundance: once
CDR3nt: TGTGCCTGGATGACAGTCAGAGAAGCTTTCTTT
CDR3aa: CAWMTVREAFF

j_gene: TRBJ1-3
d_gene: NA
v_gene: TRBV5-6
abundance: NA
CDR3nt: TGTGCCAGCAGCTTGTCGGCAGGGGAAGGATCCACCATATATTTT
CDR3aa: CASSLSAGEGSTIYF